This passage covers 14 T cell receptor beta chains from one sample sequenced in a study of cytomegalovirus exposure and HLA in healthy donors. 13 Jbeta primers and 60 Vbeta primers were used for the PCR. Clones were sequenced by immunoSEQ multiplex PCR, and TCRdb holds only the in-frame ones, with some missing. The repertoire consists of under 250,000 clones, with about four fifths occurring once and the leading ten covering 10%. Input material: PBMCs. The receptors here all came from a woman between 50 and 59 years old in good health and CMV-seropositive.

As regards this clone: This sample also contains other DNA sequences that code for the same CDR3. V usage is TRBV29-1 and J usage is TRBJ2-3; tentatively, D is TRBD2 (8 bases). This CDR3 spans 17 amino acids. Trimming removed 6 bases at V and 3 bases at J, with 25 bases between. Germline V gene sequence: CDR1 SQVTM, CDR2 ANQGSEA. The chain's CDR3 is CSVRGGGEGARTDTQYF. The DNA for the CDR3 is TGCAGCGTCCGGGGGGGCGGAGAGGGGGCGAGGACAGATACGCAGTATTTT.

The J gene is TRBJ1-2, the V gene TRBV5-1; D might be TRBD1 (5 bases). Germline lookup yields CDR1 SGHRS and CDR2 YFSETQ. CDR3 length equals 15 residues. Trimming pared 4 bases from V and 3 bases from J, leaving 16 bases between. This CDR3 reads CASSPMALGDYGYTF. The DNA of the CDR3 is TGCGCCAGCAGCCCTATGGCCTTAGGGGACTATGGCTACACCTTC.

The V gene is TRBV7-8, the J gene TRBJ2-7, with 11 bases identical to TRBD1. CDR1 and CDR2 (germline): SGHVS, FQNEAQ. J gave up 3 bases and V 5 bases, and 9 bases lay outside the gene matches. This CDR3 has 16 amino acids. The CDR3 DNA reads TGTGCCAGCAGCCCACGTCCGGGGACAGGGGGCTACGAGCAGTACTTC. Its protein is CASSPRPGTGGYEQYF.

This clone was picked up a small number of times. The chain is built from TRBV10-1 and TRBJ1-2; 8 bases are shared with TRBD1. The CDR3 spans 12 residues. Germline V gene data show CDR1 as WNHNN and CDR2 as SYGVQD (reference sequence). With 7 bases clipped from V and 4 bases from J, the junction kept 2 bases outside the gene matches. DNA of the CDR3: TGCGCCAGCATCGACAGGGGCTATGGCTACACCTTC. Its translation: CASIDRGYGYTF.

The CDR3 region is CASSLPLTGGGETQYF. The CDR3 DNA reads TGCGCCAGCAGCTTGCCCCTGACAGGGGGCGGCGAGACCCAGTACTTC. The chain joins TRBV5-1 to TRBJ2-5, with TRBD1 matching over 10 bases. The CDR3 contains 16 residues. CDR1 is SGHRS and CDR2 is YFSETQ in the germline V gene. V dropped 1 base and J dropped 5; count of bases not matched to a gene: 8.

Notes on this clone: Relative to the germline gene, one junction end is altered; a read error may explain this. The V call is TRBV5-1, the J call TRBJ2-1; perhaps TRBD1 as D (6 bases). CDR1 is SGHRS, CDR2 YFSETQ, per germline. The CDR3 consists of 15 residues. The DNA of the CDR3 is TGCGCCAGCAGCACTTCAGGGGCCTCCTCCAATGAGCAGTTCTTC. This translates into CASSTSGASSNEQFF.

The J gene is TRBJ2-7, the V gene TRBV19; 8 bases are a match to TRBD1. The germline V gene encodes CDR1 LNHDA and CDR2 SQIVND (reference sequence). The V segment lost 5 bases and the J segment 1 base; nucleotides outside the gene matches: 4. This CDR3 region has 14 residues. The DNA of the CDR3 is TGTGCCAGTAGTGCGGACAGGGTTTCCTACGAGCAGTACTTC. This codes for CASSADRVSYEQYF.

The gene calls are TRBV7-2 and TRBJ1-2; D is perhaps TRBD1 (5 bases). CDR3 length: 16 residues. Germline V CDR1 and CDR2: SGHTA, FQGNSA. Between the trimmed V and J ends, which lost 2 bases and 7 bases, there was a span of 20 bases. The CDR3 DNA is TGTGCCAGCAGCTTACTAGTAGTTGCCAGGGCGGTTGGCTACACCTTC. Its protein product is CASSLLVVARAVGYTF.

The V and J genes are TRBV19 and TRBJ2-5; possible D gene TRBD1, 6 bases. The CDR3 length is 14 residues. The ends were cut back, 4 bases at V and 2 bases at J, with 11 bases in the middle. Per germline, CDR1 LNHDA and CDR2 SQIVND (reference sequence). For the CDR3, the DNA is TGTGCCAGTAGTACATGGACAGCACAAGAGACCCAGTACTTC. Amino acids: CASSTWTAQETQYF. The full variable domain, rest sourced from reference TRBV19 and TRBJ2-5, is DGGITQSPKYLFRKEGQNVTLSCEQNLNHDAMYWYRQDPGQGLRLIYYSQIVNDFQKGDIAEGYSVSREKKESFPLTVTSAQKNPTAFYLCASSTWTAQETQYFGPGTRLLVL.

The gene calls are TRBV7-6 and TRBJ2-6; 8 nucleotides agree with TRBD1. This CDR3 has 18 residues. Germline V gives CDR1 SGHVS, CDR2 FNYEAQ. The V gene end was trimmed by 5 bases and the J gene end by 0 bases; junction bases not matched to a gene: 9. The CDR3 DNA is TGTGCCAGCAGCGTCGACCCGGACAGGGCCTCTGGGGCCAACGTCCTGACTTTC. Protein product: CASSVDPDRASGANVLTF.

The V gene is TRBV6-5, the J gene TRBJ2-1; perhaps TRBD1 as D (6 bases). V was pared by 2 bases and J by 3 bases, with 14 bases between. This CDR3 region has 16 residues. Germline CDR1 reads MNHEY; CDR2 reads SVGAGI. The CDR3 spells CASSYAPRTVYNEQFF. The DNA of the CDR3 is TGTGCCAGCAGTTACGCCCCCCGGACAGTCTACAATGAGCAGTTCTTC.

This clone was observed once. The rearrangement uses TRBV9 and TRBJ2-1; 8 nucleotides align to TRBD2. CDR1 is SGDLS and CDR2 is YYNGEE in the germline V gene. The CDR3 spans 15 residues. Germline trimming cut 0 bases from V and 2 bases from J; bases unmatched to any gene: 1. CDR3 in amino acids: CASSVGSGAYNEQFF. The CDR3, as DNA: TGTGCCAGCAGCGTAGGTAGCGGGGCCTACAATGAGCAGTTCTTC.

The chain carries TRBV6-5 and TRBJ1-1, with unresolved D. The germline V gene has CDR1 MNHEY and CDR2 SVGAGI. The CDR3 is made up of 14 amino acids. Between the trimmed V and J ends, which lost 3 bases and 5 bases, there was a span of 13 bases. The CDR3: CASSYGAGETEAFF. The CDR3 bases are TGTGCCAGCAGTTATGGTGCGGGCGAAACTGAAGCTTTCTTT.

The chain links TRBV6-1 to TRBJ1-2, with 8 bases that match TRBD1. The J segment lost 6 bases and the V segment lost 7 bases, leaving 10 bases of the junction unmatched. CDR1 and CDR2 (germline): MNHNS, SASEGT. The CDR3 runs 14 residues. CDR3 loop: CASNPWTGNDGYTF. CDR3 in DNA: TGTGCCAGCAACCCTTGGACAGGGAACGATGGCTACACCTTC.